The 24 T cell receptor beta chains listed next were all sequenced from one sample in a study of blood T cell repertoires in COVID-19. Profiling relied on immunoSEQ multiplex PCR, and the TCRdb table lists in-frame clones only, not all of them. The sample holds over 150,000 clones, over 80% seen once. The specimen sequenced was peripheral blood. The receptor set was obtained from a woman aged 55-70 years with acute or convalescent COVID-19.

The chain has TRBV28 and TRBJ2-7, with TRBD2 matching 12 bases. The CDR3 consists of 16 residues. Per the germline V gene, CDR1 is MDHEN and CDR2 is SYDVKM. V shed 5 bases, J shed 5 bases, and the junction held 10 bases outside the gene matches. The CDR3 nucleotides are TGTGCCAGCAGTGGGGCAACTAGCGGGGGGTTCCACGAGCAGTACTTC. This translates into CASSGATSGGFHEQYF.

The rearrangement links TRBV7-9 to TRBJ1-6, with 7 bases lining up with TRBD1. The CDR3 loop spans 17 amino acids. The V gene's germline CDR1 is SEHNR and CDR2 FQNEAQ (reference sequence). Germline trimming cut 1 base from V and 2 bases from J; bases unmatched to any gene: 5. This CDR3 is CASSLGQGETYNSPLHF. The CDR3, as DNA: TGTGCCAGCAGCTTAGGTCAGGGGGAAACCTATAATTCACCCCTCCACTTT. The variable domain in full, completed from reference TRBV7-9 and TRBJ1-6, reads DTGVSQNPRHKITKRGQNVTFRCDPISEHNRLYWYRQTLGQGPEFLTYFQNEAQLEKSRLLSDRFSAERPKGSFSTLEIQRTEQGDSAMYLCASSLGQGETYNSPLHFGNGTRLTVT.

CDR3 loop: CASRDRQFTEAFF. CDR3 nucleotides: TGTGCCAGCAGGGACAGGCAATTCACTGAAGCTTTCTTT. The chain joins TRBV25-1 to TRBJ1-1; 7 bases agree with TRBD1. The V gene's germline CDR1 is MGHDK and CDR2 SYGVNS. V trimming: 6 bases; J trimming: 4 bases; junction bases outside the gene matches: 5. This CDR3 spans 13 amino acids.

J is TRBJ1-5 and V is TRBV4-3, with TRBD1 as a possible D gene (6 bases). Germline CDR1 LGHNA, CDR2 YSLEER. V was cut by 4 bases and J by 0 bases, with 10 bases left in between. CDR3 length: 15 amino acids. Here the CDR3 reads CASSRDRYSNQPQHF. The CDR3 coding sequence is TGCGCCAGCAGCCGCGACAGGTATAGCAATCAGCCCCAGCATTTT.

The rearrangement links TRBV3-1 (or the pseudogene TRBV3-2) to TRBJ1-6; D is unresolved. Between the trimmed V and J ends, which lost 6 bases and 3 bases, there was a span of 9 bases. CDR3 length: 14 residues. The V gene's germline CDR1 is LGHDT and CDR2 YNNKEL (reference sequence). The CDR3 reads CASRDSNYNSPLHF. The CDR3, as DNA: TGTGCCAGCAGGGACTCAAACTATAATTCACCCCTCCACTTT.

This chain links TRBV7-2 with TRBJ2-3; 10 bases are shared with TRBD2. Trimming cost V 5 bases and J 1 base; bases outside gene matches: 9. The CDR3 runs 17 residues. The germline gives CDR1 SGHTA, CDR2 FQGNSA. The CDR3 region is CASSHSGLAARTDTQYF. The CDR3 DNA is TGTGCCAGCAGCCATTCAGGACTAGCGGCCCGCACAGATACGCAGTATTTT.

The chain is built from TRBV7-9 and TRBJ1-5; D gene unclear. The V end lost 0 bases, the J end lost 0 bases, and 9 bases lay between the germline ends. Germline V CDR1 and CDR2: SEHNR, FQNEAQ (reference sequence). There are 16 residues in the CDR3. CDR3 sequence reads: CASSLATTGSNQPQHF. Here the CDR3 DNA reads TGTGCCAGCAGCTTAGCAACCACGGGTAGCAATCAGCCCCAGCATTTT.

This clone was seen just once. The chain uses TRBV11-2 and TRBJ2-3; TRBD2 matches at 11 bases. Germline V gene data show CDR1 as SGHAT and CDR2 as FQNNGV. V trimming: 5 bases; J trimming: 8 bases; junction bases outside the gene matches: 21. The CDR3 contains 19 residues. CDR3 bases: TGTGCCAGCAGCCGGAAGACCGTTCCTAGCGGGGGGCCCCTCGGTACGCAGTATTTT. Amino acid sequence: CASSRKTVPSGGPLGTQYF.

Of note for this clone: Germline is not matched at one junction end, which may reflect a read error. The rearrangement uses TRBV6-5 and TRBJ1-2; 7 bases are a match to TRBD1. Germline CDR1 is MNHEY and CDR2 is SVGAGI. There are 15 residues in the CDR3. CDR3 sequence reads: CASSDSPTGRDGYTF. The CDR3 DNA sequence: TGTGCCAGCAGTGACTCTCCGACAGGGCGGGATGGCTACACCTTC.

V and J are TRBV12-3 or TRBV12-4 and TRBJ1-5; D unresolved. Trimming cost V 4 bases and J 4 bases, with 8 bases left between them. The CDR3 loop spans 13 amino acids. This CDR3 reads CASSSSENQPQHF. The CDR3 nucleotides are TGTGCCAGCAGTTCCTCGGAGAATCAGCCCCAGCATTTT.

The V and J genes are TRBV6-5 and TRBJ1-5; D gene ambiguous. The CDR3 runs to 13 residues. The V end was cut by 2 bases, the J end by 3 bases, with 5 bases between. Germline CDR1 is MNHEY and CDR2 is SVGAGI. This CDR3 is CASSYTHNQPQHF. CDR3 nucleotides: TGTGCCAGCAGTTACACACACAATCAGCCCCAGCATTTT.

This chain connects TRBV10-1 to TRBJ2-7; 7 nucleotides match TRBD2. The CDR3 runs to 15 residues. J lost 3 bases, V lost 4 bases, and 9 bases had no gene match. In germline, CDR1 is WNHNN, CDR2 SYGVQD (reference sequence). The CDR3, as DNA: TGCGCCAGCAGTGCCTGGGGGGGGACTCACTACGAGCAGTACTTC. This sequence encodes CASSAWGGTHYEQYF.

The chain is built from TRBV7-2 and TRBJ1-4; 11 bases are shared with TRBD1. The CDR3 is 15 residues long. The V and J ends lost 4 bases and 6 bases, in that order; junction bases with no gene match: 4. Germline assignment: CDR1 SGHTA and CDR2 FQGNSA. The CDR3 bases are TGTGCCAGCAGCTCCGGACAGGGGGCTTATGAAAAACTGTTTTTT. As protein: CASSSGQGAYEKLFF.

The V gene is TRBV6-5, the J gene TRBJ1-2; perhaps TRBD1 as D (6 bases). Trimming pared 7 bases from V and 8 bases from J, leaving 23 bases between. This CDR3 comprises 15 residues. CDR1 MNHEY and CDR2 SVGAGI come from the germline V gene. CDR3 bases: TGTGCCAGCAACTTCGTAGCGGGGGCCCTAACGGGCTACACCTTC. Amino acid sequence: CASNFVAGALTGYTF.

Here the CDR3 DNA reads TGTGCCAGCAGCCCTTGGACTAGCGGGAGTAATGAGCAGTTCTTC. This gives the protein CASSPWTSGSNEQFF. This chain uses TRBV27 with TRBJ2-1; 13 bases fit TRBD2. Per germline, CDR1 MNHEY and CDR2 SMNVEV (reference sequence). This CDR3 is 15 amino acids long. V was clipped by 6 bases and J by 7 bases; unmatched bases: 6.

The V and J genes are TRBV4-3 and TRBJ1-4; tentative D call: TRBD1 (6 bases). From germline, CDR1 is LGHNA and CDR2 YSLEER. V lost 5 bases and J 7 bases, leaving 17 bases between the germline ends. The CDR3 loop spans 15 amino acids. CDR3 loop: CASSTQGSLGEKLFF. The CDR3 nucleotides read TGCGCCAGCAGCACACAGGGTTCGTTGGGTGAAAAACTGTTTTTT.

The chain is built from TRBV10-2 and TRBJ1-4, with 10 bases fitting TRBD1. The germline CDR1 and CDR2 sequences are WSHSY and SAAADI. The ends lost 6 bases at V and 6 bases at J; junction bases unmatched: 7. This CDR3 contains 15 residues. The CDR3 DNA is TGCGCCAGCAGGCAGACAGGGGGCGGGTATGAAAAACTGTTTTTT. Amino acids: CASRQTGGGYEKLFF.

The chain has TRBV11-2 and TRBJ1-2; TRBD1 matches at 10 bases. The junction had 6 bases not matched to a gene; V was cut back by 5 bases and J by 0 bases. Germline lookup yields CDR1 SGHAT and CDR2 FQNNGV. The CDR3 is 16 amino acids. CDR3 nucleotides: TGTGCCAGCAGCCGACGGGGACAGGGGACTAACTATGGCTACACCTTC. It specifies CASSRRGQGTNYGYTF.

The V call is TRBV19, the J call TRBJ1-6; the D gene is possibly TRBD1 (6 bases). From germline, CDR1 is LNHDA and CDR2 SQIVND (reference sequence). The CDR3 runs 13 residues. V lost 5 bases and J lost 6, with 8 bases in between. The CDR3 sequence: CASSGQINSPLHF. CDR3 DNA sequence: TGTGCCAGTAGTGGACAGATTAATTCACCCCTCCACTTT.

V and J are TRBV4-2 and TRBJ1-4; possibly TRBD1 for D (5 bases). Germline CDR1 is LGHNA and CDR2 is YNFKEQ. The V end lost 2 bases, the J end lost 0 bases, and 13 bases lay between the germline ends. The length of the CDR3 is 17 residues. The CDR3 loop reads CASSQHQGRATNEKLFF. The CDR3 coding sequence is TGTGCCAGCAGCCAACATCAGGGAAGGGCAACTAATGAAAAACTGTTTTTT.

The rearrangement joins TRBV4-3 to TRBJ1-1; possible D gene TRBD1, 6 bases. This CDR3 has 12 amino acids. V was pared by 5 bases and J by 7 bases, with 11 bases between. Germline V gene lookup returns CDR1 LGHNA and CDR2 YSLEER. The CDR3: CASSATGFEAFF. The CDR3 DNA is TGCGCCAGCAGCGCGACAGGCTTTGAAGCTTTCTTT.

The V gene is TRBV6-5, the J gene TRBJ1-4; possibly TRBD1 for D (5 bases). The V gene's germline CDR1 is MNHEY and CDR2 SVGAGI. Trimming pared 1 base from V and 7 bases from J, leaving 10 bases between. The CDR3 consists of 14 residues. The CDR3 loop reads CASSYWRGGEKLFF. In DNA, the CDR3 is TGTGCCAGCAGTTACTGGAGGGGAGGTGAAAAACTGTTTTTT.

The rearrangement uses TRBV18 and TRBJ2-1; a possible D gene is TRBD1 (6 bases). The germline V gene encodes CDR1 KGHSH and CDR2 LQKENI. The V and J ends lost 6 bases and 5 bases respectively, with 11 bases between them. This CDR3 is 13 amino acids long. The CDR3 DNA follows: TGTGCCAGCTCCGACAGGAGTGACAATGAGCAGTTCTTC. Translated, it gives CASSDRSDNEQFF.

The rearrangement joins TRBV7-2 to TRBJ1-3; D might be TRBD1 (5 bases). The V end was cut by 4 bases, the J end by 2 bases, with 12 bases between. The CDR3 spans 15 residues. The germline gives CDR1 SGHTA, CDR2 FQGNSA. This CDR3 reads CASSSPGPTGNTIYF. In DNA form, the CDR3 reads TGTGCCAGCAGCTCCCCAGGGCCTACTGGAAACACCATATATTTT. Complete variable domain (other parts from reference TRBV7-2 and TRBJ1-3): GAGVSQSPSNKVTEKGKDVELRCDPISGHTALYWYRQSLGQGLEFLIYFQGNSAPDKSGLPSDRFSAERTGGSVSTLTIQRTQQEDSAVYLCASSSPGPTGNTIYFGEGSWLTVV.